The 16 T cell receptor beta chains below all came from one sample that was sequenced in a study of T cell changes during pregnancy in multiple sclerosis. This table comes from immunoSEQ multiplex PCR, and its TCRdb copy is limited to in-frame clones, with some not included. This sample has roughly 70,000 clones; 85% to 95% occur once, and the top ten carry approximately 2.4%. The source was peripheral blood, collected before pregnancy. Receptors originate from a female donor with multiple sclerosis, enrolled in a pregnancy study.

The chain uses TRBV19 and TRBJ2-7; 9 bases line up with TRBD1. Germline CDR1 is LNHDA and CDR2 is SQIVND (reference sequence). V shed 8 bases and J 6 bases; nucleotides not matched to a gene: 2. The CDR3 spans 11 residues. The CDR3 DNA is TGTGCCAGTGGGACAGGGTTCGAGCAGTACTTC. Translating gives CASGTGFEQYF.

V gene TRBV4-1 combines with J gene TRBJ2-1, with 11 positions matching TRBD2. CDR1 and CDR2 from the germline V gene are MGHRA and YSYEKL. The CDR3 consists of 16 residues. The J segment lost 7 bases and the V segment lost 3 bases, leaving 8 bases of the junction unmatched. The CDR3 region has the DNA TGCGCCAGCAGCCAGTGGGGACTAGCGGCAGGGAATGAGCAGTTCTTC. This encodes CASSQWGLAAGNEQFF.

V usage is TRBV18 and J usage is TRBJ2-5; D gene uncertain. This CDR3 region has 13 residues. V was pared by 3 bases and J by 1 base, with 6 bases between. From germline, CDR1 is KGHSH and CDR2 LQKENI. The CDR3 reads CASSPNSQETQYF. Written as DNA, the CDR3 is TGTGCCAGCTCACCTAACAGCCAAGAGACCCAGTACTTC.

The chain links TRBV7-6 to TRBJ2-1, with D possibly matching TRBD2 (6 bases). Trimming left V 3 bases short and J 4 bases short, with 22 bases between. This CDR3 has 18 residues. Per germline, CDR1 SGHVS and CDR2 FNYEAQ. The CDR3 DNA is TGTGCCAGCAGCTTTTACAGCCAAAAAGGGACTCCGTACAATGAGCAGTTCTTC. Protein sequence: CASSFYSQKGTPYNEQFF.

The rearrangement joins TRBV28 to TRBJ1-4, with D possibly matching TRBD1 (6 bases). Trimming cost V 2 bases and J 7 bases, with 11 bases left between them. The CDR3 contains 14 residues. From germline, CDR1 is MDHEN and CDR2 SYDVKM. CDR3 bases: TGTGCCAGCAGTTTAAGGGACAATATTGAAAAACTGTTTTTT. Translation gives CASSLRDNIEKLFF.

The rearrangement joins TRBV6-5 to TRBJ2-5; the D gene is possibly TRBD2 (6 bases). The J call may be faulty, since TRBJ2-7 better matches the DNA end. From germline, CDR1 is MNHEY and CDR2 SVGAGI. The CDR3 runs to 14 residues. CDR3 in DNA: TGTGCCAGCAGCCCTCTCGGGGGATCCTACGAGCAGTACTTC. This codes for CASSPLGGSYEQYF.

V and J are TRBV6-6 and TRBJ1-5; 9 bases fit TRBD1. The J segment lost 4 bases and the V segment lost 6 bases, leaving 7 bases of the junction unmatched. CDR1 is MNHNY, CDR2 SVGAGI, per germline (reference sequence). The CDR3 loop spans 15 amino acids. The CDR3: CASSPTDRGNQPQHF. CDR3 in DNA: TGTGCCAGCAGCCCCACCGACAGGGGGAATCAGCCCCAGCATTTT.

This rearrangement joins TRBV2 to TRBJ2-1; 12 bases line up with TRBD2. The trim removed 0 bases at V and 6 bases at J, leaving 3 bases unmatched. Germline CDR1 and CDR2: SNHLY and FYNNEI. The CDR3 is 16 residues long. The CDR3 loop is CASSEAASGRANEQFF. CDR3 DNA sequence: TGTGCCAGCAGTGAAGCGGCTAGCGGGAGGGCCAATGAGCAGTTCTTC. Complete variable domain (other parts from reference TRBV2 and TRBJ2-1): EPEVTQTPSHQVTQMGQEVILRCVPISNHLYFYWYRQILGQKVEFLVSFYNNEISEKSEIFDDQFSVERPDGSNFTLKIRSTKLEDSAMYFCASSEAASGRANEQFFGPGTRLTVL.

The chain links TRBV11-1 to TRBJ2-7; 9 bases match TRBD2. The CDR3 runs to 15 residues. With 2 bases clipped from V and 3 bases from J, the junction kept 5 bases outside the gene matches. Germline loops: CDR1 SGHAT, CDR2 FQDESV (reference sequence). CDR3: CASSLLSGSIYEQYF. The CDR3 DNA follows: TGTGCCAGCAGCTTACTTAGCGGGAGTATCTACGAGCAGTACTTC. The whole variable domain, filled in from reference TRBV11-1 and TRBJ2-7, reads EAEVAQSPRYKITEKSQAVAFWCDPISGHATLYWYRQILGQGPELLVQFQDESVVDDSQLPKDRFSAERLKGVDSTLKIQPAELGDSAMYLCASSLLSGSIYEQYFGPGTRLTVT.

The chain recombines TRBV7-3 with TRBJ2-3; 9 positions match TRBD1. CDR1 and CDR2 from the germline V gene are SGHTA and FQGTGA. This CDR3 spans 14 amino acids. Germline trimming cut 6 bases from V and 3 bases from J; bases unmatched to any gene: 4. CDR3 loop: CASSKDRGTDTQYF. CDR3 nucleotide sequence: TGTGCCAGCAGTAAGGACAGGGGAACAGATACGCAGTATTTT.

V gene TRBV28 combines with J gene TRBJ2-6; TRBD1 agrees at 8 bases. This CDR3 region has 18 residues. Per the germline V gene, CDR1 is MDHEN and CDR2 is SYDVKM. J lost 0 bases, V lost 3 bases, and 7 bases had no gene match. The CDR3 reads CASSFLRQGISGANVLTF. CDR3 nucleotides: TGTGCCAGCAGTTTTCTGAGACAGGGGATCTCTGGGGCCAACGTCCTGACTTTC.

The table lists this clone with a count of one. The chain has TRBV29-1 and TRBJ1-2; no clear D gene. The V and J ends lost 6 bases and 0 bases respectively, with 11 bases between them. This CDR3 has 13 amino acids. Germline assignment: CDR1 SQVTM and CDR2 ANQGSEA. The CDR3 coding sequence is TGCAGCGTCGCCGGGGAGTCTAACTATGGCTACACCTTC. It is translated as CSVAGESNYGYTF. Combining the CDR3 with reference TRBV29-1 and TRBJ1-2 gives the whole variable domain SAVISQKPSRDICQRGTSLTIQCQVDSQVTMMFWYRQQPGQSLTLIATANQGSEATYESGFVIDKFPISRPNLTFSTLTVSNMSPEDSSIYLCSVAGESNYGYTFGSGTRLTVV.

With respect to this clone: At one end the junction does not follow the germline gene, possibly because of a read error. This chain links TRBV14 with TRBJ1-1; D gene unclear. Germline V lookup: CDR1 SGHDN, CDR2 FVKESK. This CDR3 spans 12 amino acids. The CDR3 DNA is TGTGCCAGCAGCCGATTGAACAGTGAAGCTTTCTTT. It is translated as CASSRLNSEAFF.

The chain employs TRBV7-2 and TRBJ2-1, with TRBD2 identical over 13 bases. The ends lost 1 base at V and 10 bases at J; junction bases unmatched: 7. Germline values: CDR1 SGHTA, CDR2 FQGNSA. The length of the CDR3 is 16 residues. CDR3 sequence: CASSLELAGGAKEQFF. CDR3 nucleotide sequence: TGTGCCAGCAGCTTAGAACTAGCGGGAGGGGCAAAGGAGCAGTTCTTC.

This CDR3 is CASSYPGQGPILAKNIQYF. The CDR3 DNA is TGTGCCAGCAGTTACCCGGGACAGGGCCCCATTCTAGCCAAAAACATTCAGTACTTC. The chain employs TRBV6-7 and TRBJ2-4; 9 nucleotides line up with TRBD1. TRBV6-7 is an ORF, with its function uncertain. The CDR3 has 19 amino acids. V lost 2 bases, J lost 0 bases, and 11 bases stayed unmatched.

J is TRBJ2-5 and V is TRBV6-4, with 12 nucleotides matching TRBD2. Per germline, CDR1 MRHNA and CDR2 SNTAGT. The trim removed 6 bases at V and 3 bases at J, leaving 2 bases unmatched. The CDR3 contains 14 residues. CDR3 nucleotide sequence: TGTGCCAGCAGGAGGACTAGCGGGAAAGAGACCCAGTACTTC. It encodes CASRRTSGKETQYF.